This T cell receptor (beta chain) was sequenced during a study of blood T cell repertoires in COVID-19. Only in-frame clones appear in the TCRdb table, and some are missing; sequencing was by immunoSEQ multiplex PCR. The table has about 180,000 clones, 89% seen once. V lost 5 bases, J lost 7 bases, and 14 bases stayed unmatched. The CDR3 has 16 residues. Germline-derived CDR1 and CDR2 are SQVTM and ANQGSEA. The TCR originated in a middle-aged woman with acute COVID-19. Input material: PBMCs or T cells enriched from blood (not recorded which). V usage is TRBV29-1 and J usage is TRBJ1-4, with 9 bases matching TRBD1. CDR3 amino acids: CSVLKPGQGISEKLFF. CDR3 DNA sequence: TGCAGCGTTCTGAAGCCGGGACAGGGAATTAGTGAAAAACTGTTTTTT.